The present T cell receptor (beta chain) was sequenced within a study of shared clonotypes between healthy human individuals (dated by TCRdb to 2018 to 2021). About the full investigation: Two women and three men aged 18 to 49 years were included in the cohort. For each donor, three plates each were used for CD4 naive and CD4 memory, two plates were used for CD8 naive, and one plate was used for CD8 memory. To estimate repertoire size and how much clonotype sharing occurs between individuals, the study deeply sequenced the blood TCR repertoires of 4 to 6 healthy adults. To increase sequencing depth and limit assay-specific biases, TCR repertoire library preparation and sequencing were carried out by different laboratories using diverse techniques. Leukapheresis yielded between about 0.85 and 10 billion PBMCs per donor. Here is what the overall study found, with its caveats: Higher generation probabilities were observed for clonotypes shared by all four sorted-subset donors than for non-shared clonotypes. Across a few donors, around 5% of naive CD4, roughly 3.8% of naive CD8, about 2% of memory CD4, and 0.4% of memory CD8 clonotypes were shared. Sampling was restricted to blood, and TCR repertoires in tissues likely differ from the TCR repertoires found in blood. Because the study included only a small number of donors, the genetic and exposure-history diversity represented was limited. Naive subsets generally had larger estimated clonotype richness than memory subsets. Pairwise subsampling led to the expectation that sequencing depth would affect the degree of clonotype sharing among donors. Even with the large sequencing depth, rarefaction of the sorted-subset datasets indicated that sequencing was incomplete.

TCR CDR3 regions were amplified from genomic DNA by multiplex PCR using the deep immunoSEQ assay. Genomic DNA extracted from each cell subset was distributed evenly over all wells of several immunoSEQ 96-well plates, and each plate served as one replicate. For sorted subsets, approximately 0.2 ug of genomic DNA, equivalent to some 30,000 T cell genomes, went into each replicate PCR. Purified libraries were quantified with a Qubit 3.0 fluorometer, sized on a Bioanalyzer 2100, and re-quantified with the KAPA Library Quantification kit. Every immunoSEQ 96-well plate was sequenced on a separate single-read 150-cycle Illumina NextSeq 550 flow cell. As for the authors' bioinformatics: Because the immunoSEQ output included only junctional sequences and no quality scores, the filtering could not be the same as the filtering used for full-length reads. To assign V/J genes and CDR3, sequences were annotated using PyIR, a Python wrapper for IgBLAST v1.9, with IMGT germline references. Reads were filtered out if the reads had weak V/J assignments (E-value above 1e-6), no CDR3, stop codons, out-of-frame junctions, or ambiguous translated residues. V3J clonotypes were defined as sequences sharing an identical inferred V gene, J gene, and CDR3 amino acid sequence. Percentage overlap between repertoires was calculated by dividing the number of shared unique clonotypes by the size of the smaller repertoire. Richness of each repertoire was evaluated using RTK rarefaction, the Chao1 estimator, and Recon v2.1 estimates of unobserved clonotypes. For all TCRbeta clonotypes obtained by the gDNA method from a handful of donors, generation probabilities were computed with OLGA. Not all clones reach the TCRdb copy of this immuneACCESS table, which keeps in-frame sequences only. Checked studies attribute under half of the gap to unresolved V genes and leave the rest unexplained. V, J and clone size reflect that table, while D and trimming were determined from the DNA. The table for this sample lists millions of clones; about 93% of them were counted only once. 1.5% to 2% of the sample lies in the top ten.

CD8 naive samples were obtained by positive selection for CCR7 among CD45RO-negative cells, yielding a CD45RA+CCR7+ population from which TemRA cells were excluded. Healthy HIV-negative adults with no recently reported acute infections or vaccinations were included as donors. Every donor was a Caucasian adult living in Nashville, Tennessee, USA. After blood collection by leukapheresis, PBMCs were isolated using Ficoll-Histopaque density gradient centrifugation and then cryopreserved in the vapor phase of liquid nitrogen. Analytical flow cytometry was used to check the purity and quantity of every magnetically sorted T cell population. From each sorted fraction, genomic DNA was isolated and quantified by UV absorbance on a Nanodrop 2000c. As for this clone: The antigen it binds to is not known. Qualities for individual bases were not recorded, and no much larger clone is one base off.

From the cysteine up to the phenylalanine, the CDR3 has a length of 14 residues. Just CDR3 DNA is preserved here, 42 bases in frame from base 1. The germline V gene encodes CDR1 SGHDN and CDR2 FVKESK. Trimming costs V 0 bases and J 6 bases, and their ends lie 11 bases apart. The sequence derives from a man aged 18 to 29 in good health. Some clones in this sample may be carry-over from other donors' samples. The rearranged chain carries TRBV14 and TRBJ1-2; the D region possibly corresponds to TRBD1 (5 bases align). Sequences were obtained from naive CD8+ T cells from PBMCs. Taken with the paper, the label for cell subset or site translates to: CD45RA+CCR7+. The CDR3 sequence is CASSQDRRVNGYTF. The DNA sequence reads TGTGCCAGCAGCCAAGATCGCAGGGTCAATGGCTACACCTTC.